This T cell receptor (beta chain) stems from a study of long-term antiretroviral therapy in people with HIV. This clone showed up just once. Sampling of each donor yielded at least one pre-ART PBMC sample and at least two post-ART PBMC samples. The study used samples holding about 0.9-11 million cryopreserved PBMC before DNA extraction. The assay used was immunoSEQ (version v3.0), run at survey level. TCRdb's table, derived via immunoSEQ multiplex PCR, lists solely in-frame clones and lacks some. The sample contains under 20,000 clones, 75% to 90% of which appear only once. Germline V CDR1 and CDR2: SQVTM, ANQGSEA. V lost 7 bases to trimming and J lost 2 bases; unmatched junction nucleotides: 4. The length of the CDR3 is 13 residues.

This specimen consisted of unsorted PBMCs, obtained 4.2 years after starting antiretroviral therapy. The sequence came from a man in his fifties with HIV. The chain combines TRBV29-1 with TRBJ2-3, with 9 bases that match TRBD2. The CDR3 sequence: CSAGLANTDTQYF. The CDR3 bases are TGCAGCGCCGGACTAGCGAACACAGATACGCAGTATTTT.